Each of the 26 T cell receptor beta chains below was sequenced from the same sample in a study of brain T cells in children with intractable seizures (dated by TCRdb to the early 2020s). The time point label here, explained by the study, means: resected brain tissue, or blood drawn just prior to surgery. Receptor amplification or capture employed the immunoSEQ multiplex PCR assay. TCRdb holds this immuneACCESS table with in-frame rearrangements only. Some clones are missing; in checked studies, unresolved V genes explain under half, and the rest has no known cause. The sample has around 80,000 clones on record, around nine tenths of them singletons. The ten most abundant clones make up roughly 24% of the sample. The specimen comprised peripheral blood, sampled at surgery. These receptors were taken from a girl between 2 and 10 years old with Rasmussen encephalitis and intractable seizures.

In this sample, this clone turned up once. The rearrangement links TRBV9 to TRBJ2-7; D possibly corresponds to TRBD1 (5 bases). V was shortened by 4 bases and J by 1 base, with 9 bases between the two germline ends. CDR1 is SGDLS and CDR2 is YYNGEE in the germline V gene. CDR3 length: 13 amino acids. Here the CDR3 DNA reads TGTGCCAGCAGCAGACAGCTTTCCTACGAGCAGTACTTC. Encoded protein: CASSRQLSYEQYF.

The rearrangement uses TRBV6-1 and TRBJ2-7; D may be TRBD2 (5 bases). Trimming took 1 base from V and 1 from J, leaving 8 bases between them. In germline, CDR1 is MNHNS, CDR2 SASEGT. The CDR3 extends over 14 amino acids. CDR3 residues: CASSEEWESYEQYF. CDR3 bases: TGTGCCAGCAGTGAAGAGTGGGAGTCCTACGAGCAGTACTTC.

J is TRBJ1-2 and V is TRBV5-1; 10 bases line up with TRBD1. The germline gives CDR1 SGHRS, CDR2 YFSETQ. V lost 0 bases to trimming and J lost 3 bases; unmatched junction nucleotides: 2. The CDR3 covers 15 residues. In DNA, the CDR3 is TGCGCCAGCAGCTTGGCCGGGACAGGGGACTATGGCTACACCTTC. This encodes CASSLAGTGDYGYTF.

The chain is built from TRBV28 and TRBJ1-1, with D maybe TRBD1 (6 bases). CDR1 is MDHEN, CDR2 SYDVKM, per germline. V lost 9 bases, J lost 0 bases, and 17 bases lay in between. The CDR3 covers 15 residues. The CDR3 sequence is CASFRWGGLNTEAFF. The CDR3 DNA follows: TGTGCCAGTTTCCGGTGGGGGGGCCTGAACACTGAAGCTTTCTTT.

The chain is built from TRBV6-1 and TRBJ2-5; 8 bases fit TRBD2. CDR3 length equals 17 residues. Germline trimming cut 0 bases from V and 1 base from J; bases unmatched to any gene: 7. Germline V gene data show CDR1 as MNHNS and CDR2 as SASEGT. CDR3 region: CASSEAGGTSLQETQYF. The CDR3 nucleotides are TGTGCCAGCAGTGAAGCCGGCGGGACTAGTCTCCAAGAGACCCAGTACTTC.

The chain joins TRBV6-6 to TRBJ2-2; 11 positions agree with TRBD2. The length of the CDR3 is 17 residues. V dropped 5 bases and J dropped 2; count of bases not matched to a gene: 7. Looked up from germline, CDR1 is MNHNY and CDR2 is SVGAGI (reference sequence). The CDR3 loop is CASSPFGLAGNTGELFF. The CDR3 region has the DNA TGTGCCAGCAGTCCCTTCGGACTAGCGGGCAACACCGGGGAGCTGTTTTTT.

V and J are TRBV2 and TRBJ1-6; D remains unclear. The CDR3 covers 13 residues. The V end was cut by 1 base, the J end by 7 bases, with 5 bases between. CDR1 is SNHLY and CDR2 is FYNNEI in the germline V gene. CDR3 sequence reads: CASSEVRNSPLHF. As DNA, the CDR3 is TGTGCCAGCAGTGAAGTTCGGAATTCACCCCTCCACTTT.

This chain uses TRBV5-4 with TRBJ2-2, with unresolved D. Trimming removed 4 bases from V and 3 bases from J, with 4 bases in between. This CDR3 contains 12 residues. Germline assignment: CDR1 SGHNT and CDR2 YYREEE (reference sequence). The CDR3 loop is CASSPDTGELFF. CDR3 in DNA: TGTGCCAGCAGCCCAGACACCGGGGAGCTGTTTTTT.

The V and J genes are TRBV5-6 and TRBJ2-6, with D uncertain. The germline V gene has CDR1 SGHDT and CDR2 YYEEEE. The CDR3 sequence is 17 residues long. Trimming took 2 bases from V and 0 from J, leaving 12 bases between them. The chain's CDR3 is CASSFPDWASGANVLTF. CDR3 sequence (DNA): TGTGCCAGCAGCTTCCCCGACTGGGCCTCTGGGGCCAACGTCCTGACTTTC.

The chain combines TRBV27 with TRBJ2-1, with D tentatively TRBD1 or TRBD2 (5 bases each). Trimming shortened V by 4 bases and J by 5 bases, and 12 bases separated the two germline ends. The length of the CDR3 is 14 residues. CDR1 is MNHEY, CDR2 SMNVEV, per germline (reference sequence). CDR3 DNA sequence: TGTGCCAGCAGTTCATTGGGGGTCAACAATGAGCAGTTCTTC. It specifies CASSSLGVNNEQFF.

The V gene is TRBV6-5, the J gene TRBJ1-5; 10 bases line up with TRBD1. CDR1 MNHEY and CDR2 SVGAGI come from the germline V gene. V trimming: 5 bases; J trimming: 7 bases; junction bases outside the gene matches: 5. The CDR3 has 14 amino acids. DNA of the CDR3: TGTGCCAGCAGTCTTGGGACAGGGGACCAGCCCCAGCATTTT. Translation gives CASSLGTGDQPQHF.

The genes are TRBV18 and TRBJ1-4; the D gene is possibly TRBD1 (6 bases). CDR1 and CDR2 (germline): KGHSH, LQKENI. Trimming removed 4 bases at V and 6 bases at J, with 15 bases between. The CDR3 is 15 amino acids. The CDR3 DNA reads TGTGCCAGCTCACACGGGGGGCCGGTGGATGAAAAACTGTTTTTT. This encodes CASSHGGPVDEKLFF. The full variable domain, completed using reference TRBV18 and TRBJ1-4, is NAGVMQNPRHLVRRRGQEARLRCSPMKGHSHVYWYRQLPEEGLKFMVYLQKENIIDESGMPKERFSAEFPKEGPSILRIQQVVRGDSAAYFCASSHGGPVDEKLFFGSGTQLSVL.

This clone was recorded once. V usage is TRBV6-6 and J usage is TRBJ2-3; D not resolved. V lost 0 bases to trimming and J lost 4 bases, with 8 bases between them. The CDR3 sequence is 14 residues long. The germline V gene has CDR1 MNHNY and CDR2 SVGAGI (reference sequence). The chain's CDR3 is CASSYSLGADTQYF. The CDR3 DNA follows: TGTGCCAGCAGTTACTCCTTAGGCGCAGATACGCAGTATTTT.

V gene TRBV5-4 combines with J gene TRBJ2-7; D gene unclear. From germline, CDR1 is SGHNT and CDR2 YYREEE (reference sequence). Trimming cost V 2 bases and J 5 bases, with 2 bases left between them. The CDR3 has 10 amino acids. CDR3 nucleotides: TGTGCCAGCAGCTTCAACGAGCAGTACTTC. Encoded protein: CASSFNEQYF.

This clone showed up just a few times. The chain couples TRBV7-3 to TRBJ2-6, with 9 bases fitting TRBD1. Germline CDR1 and CDR2: SGHTA and FQGTGA. The CDR3 sequence is 18 residues long. After removal of 5 bases from V and 4 bases from J, the junction contained 12 bases not matched to a gene. The CDR3 nucleotides are TGTGCCAGCAGCACACCGGGACAGGGAGTCCTCGGGGCCAACGTCCTGACTTTC. It codes for CASSTPGQGVLGANVLTF.

Regarding this clone: The germline gene is not matched at one end of the junction; a read error may be the cause. The V call is TRBV13, the J call TRBJ1-1; D is unclear. The CDR3 loop spans 14 amino acids. Per germline, CDR1 PRHDT and CDR2 FYEKMQ (reference sequence). CDR3 coding DNA: TGTGCCAGCAGCCTAGGGATTAGGGACACTGAAGCTTTCTTT. It codes for CASSLGIRDTEAFF.

The chain combines TRBV7-9 with TRBJ1-4; D possibly corresponds to TRBD1 (6 bases). The germline V gene encodes CDR1 SEHNR and CDR2 FQNEAQ (reference sequence). This CDR3 has 15 residues. V gave up 2 bases and J gave up 5 bases, with 12 bases separating them. The CDR3 region is CASSLRSGANEKLFF. CDR3 nucleotides: TGTGCCAGCAGCTTAAGGTCAGGGGCAAATGAAAAACTGTTTTTT.

CDR3 amino acids: CASSTERERSSYNEQFF. The CDR3 DNA reads TGTGCCAGCAGCACCGAACGGGAGAGGAGCTCCTACAATGAGCAGTTCTTC. The chain couples TRBV7-9 to TRBJ2-1, with D maybe TRBD2 (6 bases). Germline V gene data show CDR1 as SEHNR and CDR2 as FQNEAQ (reference sequence). The CDR3 extends over 17 amino acids. V was shortened by 5 bases and J by 0 bases, with 17 bases between the two germline ends.

CDR3 amino acids: CASSQDSGGGSPLHF. CDR3 sequence (DNA): TGTGCCAGCAGCCAAGATTCCGGGGGCGGTTCACCCCTCCACTTT. The rearrangement joins TRBV4-2 to TRBJ1-6; D perhaps matches TRBD1 (6 bases). The V gene's germline CDR1 is LGHNA and CDR2 YNFKEQ. The CDR3 is 15 amino acids. V lost 0 bases and J lost 9, with 12 bases in between.

This clone was detected ten times or more. This chain joins TRBV6-5 and TRBJ1-4, with unresolved D. Trimming shortened V by 4 bases and J by 7 bases, and 10 bases separated the two germline ends. The V gene's germline CDR1 is MNHEY and CDR2 SVGAGI. This CDR3 spans 13 amino acids. The CDR3 nucleotides are TGTGCCAGCAGTTCAGTCGTAGGTGAAAAACTGTTTTTT. It is translated as CASSSVVGEKLFF.

The rearrangement joins TRBV2 to TRBJ1-3; D ambiguous. CDR1 SNHLY and CDR2 FYNNEI come from the germline V gene. This CDR3 has 14 amino acids. Trimming pared 4 bases from V and 0 bases from J, leaving 7 bases between. The chain's CDR3 is CASSVGSSGNTIYF. CDR3 sequence (DNA): TGTGCCAGCAGTGTTGGAAGCTCTGGAAACACCATATATTTT.

This chain uses TRBV6-1 with TRBJ1-1; no firm D call. The length of the CDR3 is 13 residues. V was shortened by 1 base and J by 1 base, with 4 bases between the two germline ends. The germline gives CDR1 MNHNS, CDR2 SASEGT. CDR3 sequence reads: CASSEVGNTEAFF. CDR3 DNA sequence: TGTGCCAGCAGTGAAGTGGGGAACACTGAAGCTTTCTTT.

The chain joins TRBV29-1 to TRBJ1-2; perhaps TRBD1 as D (6 bases). Trimming removed 8 bases at V and 5 bases at J, with 12 bases between. The V gene's germline CDR1 is SQVTM and CDR2 ANQGSEA. This CDR3 region has 11 residues. CDR3 in DNA: TGCAGCTCCTGGGGGCTTTATGGCTACACCTTC. Translation gives CSSWGLYGYTF.

The CDR3 reads CASSTPGHYGYTF. The CDR3 bases are TGTGCCAGCAGCACCCCAGGGCACTATGGCTACACCTTC. The chain employs TRBV7-2 and TRBJ1-2; perhaps TRBD1 as D (5 bases). Trimming pared 5 bases from V and 3 bases from J, leaving 10 bases between. The CDR3 contains 13 residues. Germline values: CDR1 SGHTA, CDR2 FQGNSA.

The CDR3 protein is CASSDRGGQPQHF. For the CDR3, the DNA is TGTGCCAGCAGTGACAGGGGAGGTCAGCCCCAGCATTTT. This chain joins TRBV2 and TRBJ1-5; perhaps TRBD1 as D (6 bases). Trimming removed 3 bases at V and 6 bases at J, with 9 bases between. The CDR3 is made up of 13 amino acids. Germline V gives CDR1 SNHLY, CDR2 FYNNEI.

The J gene is TRBJ2-1, the V gene TRBV3-1 (or the pseudogene TRBV3-2); D is possibly TRBD1 or TRBD2 (5 bases each). Per the germline V gene, CDR1 is LGHDT and CDR2 is YNNKEL (reference sequence). The CDR3 runs 18 residues. Trimming removed 0 bases at V and 0 bases at J, with 15 bases between. The CDR3 loop is CASSQDIWGKSSYNEQFF. As DNA, the CDR3 is TGTGCCAGCAGCCAAGATATTTGGGGGAAAAGCTCCTACAATGAGCAGTTCTTC.